The subject of this entry is one T cell receptor beta chain. Its antigen remains unknown. This sample is part of a study of response to subunit inactivated influenza vaccine. Findings and caveats of the study: After each seasonal influenza vaccination, few new T cells are recruited, the authors suggested.

In TCRdb, the RT-PCR reads were re-called with MiXCR into one record per CDR3 protein. Of roughly 500,000 distinct CDR3 sequences listed, more than 15% are singletons. CDR1 MNHNS and CDR2 SASEGT come from the germline V gene. This CDR3 has 16 residues. Between the trimmed V and J ends, which lost 6 bases and 0 bases, there was a span of 18 bases. Sequenced material: CD4+ T cells sorted from PBMCs, taken approximately 25 months after vaccination. The TCR was taken from a man aged 50 to 69 who received an inactivated influenza vaccine. The chain employs TRBV6-1 and TRBJ2-7; D is perhaps TRBD2 (5 bases). The CDR3 spells CASSSRGAQSSYEQYF. CDR3 DNA sequence: TGTGCCAGCAGCTCCCGGGGAGCTCAAAGCTCCTACGAGCAGTACTTC.